This T cell receptor (beta chain) comes out of a study of CD8 T cells in ankylosing spondylitis (dated by TCRdb to between 2016 and 2019). A note on the overall study: To find TCR variants linked to disease, the study profiled T cell receptor beta repertoires in ankylosing spondylitis patients and healthy donors. The full study cohort comprised around 23 ankylosing spondylitis patients and some 110 healthy donors. Samples of peripheral blood were taken, and for ankylosing spondylitis patients, synovial fluid was collected as well. The paper as a whole reports these results and caveats: The disease-linked clones had a CD8+ phenotype and were found at relatively low frequencies in peripheral blood. The disease-linked clones were reported to be significantly enriched in matched synovial fluid samples from ankylosing spondylitis patients. Some TCR beta motif variants had previously been reported in synovial fluid and blood of reactive arthritis patients, which suggested common disease-initiation mechanisms. A TCR beta motif of 8 or 9 highly homologous amino acid variants appeared characteristic of blood from ankylosing spondylitis patients.

With respect to this clonotype: Its antigen remains undetermined. Base qualities are not recorded, but no much larger clone differs from it by a single base.

CDR1 is given as SQVTM and CDR2 as ANQGSEA, both from the germline V gene. The CDR3 holds 13 amino acids from the cysteine to the phenylalanine. Left in the record is the CDR3 DNA by itself, 39 bases read in frame from the first base. The listed sequencing device is Illumina HiSeq 2500. TCR beta libraries were prepared by quantitative 5'-RACE with molecular barcodes. In the paper's pipeline: To identify disease-linked TCR variants, a new computational method was used, one built on a probabilistic model of VDJ rearrangement. The public reads were reprocessed in TCRdb via fastp at Q25 and MiXCR, keeping in-frame beta chains. Each entry is one CDR3 protein sequence, shown with its most common DNA and genes. TCRdb assigned the V and J calls; the authors' analysis was not used. The sample contains 200,000 to 300,000 distinct CDR3 sequences, more than 20% of them found a single time. The leading ten clones occupy less than 0.75% of the sample.

The chain is encoded by TRBV29-1 joined to TRBJ1-1; D gene: possibly TRBD1, on 5 matching bases. The sequenced sample consisted of blood, either unsorted or a sorted T cell fraction (not recorded which). The receptor was derived from a male donor with ankylosing spondylitis or in good health (not recorded which). The nucleotide sequence is given as TGCAGTGCGGGCAGGGCATTGAACACTGAAGCTTTCTTT. It codes for CSAGRALNTEAFF.